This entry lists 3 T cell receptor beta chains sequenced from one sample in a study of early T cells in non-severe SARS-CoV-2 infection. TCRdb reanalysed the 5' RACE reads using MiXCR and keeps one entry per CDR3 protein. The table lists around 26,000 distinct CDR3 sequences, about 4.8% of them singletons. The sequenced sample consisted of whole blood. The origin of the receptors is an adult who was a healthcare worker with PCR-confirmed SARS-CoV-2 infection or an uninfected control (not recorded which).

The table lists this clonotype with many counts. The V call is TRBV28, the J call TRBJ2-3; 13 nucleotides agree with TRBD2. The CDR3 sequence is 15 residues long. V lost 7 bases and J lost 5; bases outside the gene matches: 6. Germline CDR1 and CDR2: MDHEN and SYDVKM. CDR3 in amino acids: CASMTSGGRRDTQYF. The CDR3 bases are TGTGCCAGCATGACTAGCGGGGGGAGGAGAGATACGCAGTATTTT.

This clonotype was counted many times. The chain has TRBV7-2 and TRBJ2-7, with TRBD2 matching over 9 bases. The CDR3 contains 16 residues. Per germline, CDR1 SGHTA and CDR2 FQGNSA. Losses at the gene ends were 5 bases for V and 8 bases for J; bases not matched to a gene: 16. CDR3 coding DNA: TGTGCCAGCAGCCTACGATCACTAGCGGGCAAGAACCAGCAGTACTTC. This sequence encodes CASSLRSLAGKNQQYF.

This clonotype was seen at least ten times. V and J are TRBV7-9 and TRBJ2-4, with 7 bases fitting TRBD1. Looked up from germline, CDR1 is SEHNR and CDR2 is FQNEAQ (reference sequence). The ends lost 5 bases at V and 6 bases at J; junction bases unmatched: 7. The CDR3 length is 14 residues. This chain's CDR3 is CASSPGTAGNIQYF. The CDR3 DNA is TGTGCCAGCAGCCCTGGGACAGCTGGAAACATTCAGTACTTC.